This T cell receptor (beta chain) originates from a study of tumor-infiltrating lymphocytes in primary liver carcinoma. In the study overall: The patient group consisted of men and women aged 30 to 69 years. Sample yields of productive TCRbeta reads, ranging from roughly 3.5 to 7.13 million, were similar across tissue types. Overall study findings and caveats: Tumors carried a top-250-clone fraction significantly exceeding that of blood (p = 0.039). Researchers found tumor-adjacent and tumor-blood pairs overlapped less than tumor region pairs.

Turning to this clonotype: What it recognizes is unknown. One end of the junction varies from germline; a read error may be responsible.

Germline V gene lookup returns CDR1 SGHDN and CDR2 FVKESK. The CDR3 covers 19 residues. Unsorted bulk tissue (about 20-32 mg) underwent RNA and DNA co-extraction. TCR beta cDNA was prepared out of around 460 ng total RNA by means of a constant-region primer. ARM-PCR was slightly modified, and three nested multiplex PCR rounds with it gave rise to the TCR beta libraries. The first two PCR rounds used TRBV1-TRBV30 forward primers with a C-beta reverse primer, 9 to 10 cycles each. TCRdb re-called the multiplex PCR reads with MiXCR, one entry per CDR3 protein. The repertoire holds fewer than 85,000 distinct CDR3 sequences, with under 75% as singletons.

Sequencing was carried out using tumor-adjacent normal liver tissue. The chain has TRBV14 and TRBJ2-3, with 8 bases matching TRBD2. The receptor was derived from a man aged 40-55 years with primary liver carcinoma and hepatitis B virus infection. CDR3 protein: CASSQNYGSGSLSTDMQYF. In nucleotides, the CDR3 is TGTGCCAGCAGCCAAAACTACGGGAGCGGGAGCCTTTCCACAGATATGCAGTATTTT.